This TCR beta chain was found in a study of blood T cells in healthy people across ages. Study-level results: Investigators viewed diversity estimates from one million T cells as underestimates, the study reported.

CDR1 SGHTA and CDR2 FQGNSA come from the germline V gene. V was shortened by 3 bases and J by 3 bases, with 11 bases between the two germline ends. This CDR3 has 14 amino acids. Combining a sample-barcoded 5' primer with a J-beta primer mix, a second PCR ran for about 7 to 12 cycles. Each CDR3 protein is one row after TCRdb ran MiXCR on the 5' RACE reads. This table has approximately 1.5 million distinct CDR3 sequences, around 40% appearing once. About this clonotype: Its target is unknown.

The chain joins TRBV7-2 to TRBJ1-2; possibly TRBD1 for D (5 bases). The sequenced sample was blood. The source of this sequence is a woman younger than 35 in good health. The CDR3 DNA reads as TGTGCCAGCAGCTTCCCTCGAGGGGACTATGGCTACACCTTC. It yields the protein CASSFPRGDYGYTF.